Below, one T cell receptor (beta chain) is given with its context. CDR1 and CDR2 from the germline V gene are KGHSH and LQKENI. The V gene end was trimmed by 3 bases and the J gene end by 5 bases; junction bases not matched to a gene: 5. The CDR3 has 14 amino acids. The data originate from a study of OX40 agonist ivuxolimab in advanced cancers. The data were produced by immunoSEQ multiplex PCR, yet TCRdb's version contains in-frame clones alone and is incomplete. Seen here are 37,000 or so clones, around 83% observed once, and the top ten hold 2.4%. The clonotype comes from an adult with an advanced solid tumor such as melanoma, head and neck, liver or kidney cancer. This chain connects TRBV18 to TRBJ2-5; 8 nucleotides line up with TRBD1. The source material was CD4+ or CD8+ T cells sorted from blood, sampled in a trial of the OX40 agonist ivuxolimab. The CDR3 nucleotides are TGTGCCAGCTCACCCCAGGGGGCGCTGGAGACCCAGTACTTC. This gives the protein CASSPQGALETQYF.